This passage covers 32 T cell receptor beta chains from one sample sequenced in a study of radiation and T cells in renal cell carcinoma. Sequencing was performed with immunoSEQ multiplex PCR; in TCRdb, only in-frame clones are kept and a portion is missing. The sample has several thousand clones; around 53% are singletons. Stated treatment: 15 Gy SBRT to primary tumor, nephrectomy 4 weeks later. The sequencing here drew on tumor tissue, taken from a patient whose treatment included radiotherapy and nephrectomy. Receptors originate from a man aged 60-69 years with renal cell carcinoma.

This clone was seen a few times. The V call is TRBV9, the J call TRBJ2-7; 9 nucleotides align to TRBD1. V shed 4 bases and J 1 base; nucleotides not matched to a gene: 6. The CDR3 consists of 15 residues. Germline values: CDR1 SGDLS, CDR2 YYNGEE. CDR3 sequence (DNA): TGTGCCAGCAGCTCCCGGGACAGGGTGTCCTACGAGCAGTACTTC. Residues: CASSSRDRVSYEQYF.

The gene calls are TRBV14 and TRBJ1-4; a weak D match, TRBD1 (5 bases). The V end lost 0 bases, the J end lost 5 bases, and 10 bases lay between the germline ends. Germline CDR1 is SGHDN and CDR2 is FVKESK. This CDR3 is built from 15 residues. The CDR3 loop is CASSQEGTENEKLFF. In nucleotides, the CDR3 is TGTGCCAGCAGCCAAGAAGGGACCGAGAATGAAAAACTGTTTTTT.

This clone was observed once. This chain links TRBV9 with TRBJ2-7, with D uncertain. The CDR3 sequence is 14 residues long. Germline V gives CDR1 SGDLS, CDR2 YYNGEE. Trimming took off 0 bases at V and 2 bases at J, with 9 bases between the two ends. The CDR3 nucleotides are TGTGCCAGCAGCGTAGGGGTGTCCGCCTACGAGCAGTACTTC. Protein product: CASSVGVSAYEQYF.

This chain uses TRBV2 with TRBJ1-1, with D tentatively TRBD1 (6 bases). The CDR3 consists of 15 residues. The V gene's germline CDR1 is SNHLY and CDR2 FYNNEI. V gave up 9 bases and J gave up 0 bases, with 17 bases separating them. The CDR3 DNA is TGTGCCAGTTTCCCGGGGGGGCAGATGAACACTGAAGCTTTCTTT. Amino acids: CASFPGGQMNTEAFF.

CDR3 nucleotides: TGTGCCAGCAGTGATGGACTAGCGGGGGCCTACGAGCAGTACTTC. It codes for CASSDGLAGAYEQYF. The chain carries TRBV28 and TRBJ2-7; 13 positions match TRBD2. CDR3 length: 15 residues. Germline trimming cut 5 bases from V and 2 bases from J; bases unmatched to any gene: 3. CDR1 is MDHEN, CDR2 SYDVKM, per germline.

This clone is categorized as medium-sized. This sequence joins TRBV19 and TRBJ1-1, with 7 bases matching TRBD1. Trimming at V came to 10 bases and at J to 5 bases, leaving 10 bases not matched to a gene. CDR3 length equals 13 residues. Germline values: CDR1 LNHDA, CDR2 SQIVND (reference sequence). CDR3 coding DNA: TGTGCCACCGCCGGGACAGTGGGTACTGAAGCTTTCTTT. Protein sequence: CATAGTVGTEAFF.

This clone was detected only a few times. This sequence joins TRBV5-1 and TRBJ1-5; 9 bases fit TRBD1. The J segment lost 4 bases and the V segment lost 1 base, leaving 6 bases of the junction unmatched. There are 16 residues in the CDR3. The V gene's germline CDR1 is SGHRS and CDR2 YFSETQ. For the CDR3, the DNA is TGCGCCAGCAGCTTGACAGGGGGCGACGGGAATCAGCCCCAGCATTTT. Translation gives CASSLTGGDGNQPQHF. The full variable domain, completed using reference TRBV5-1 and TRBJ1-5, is KAGVTQTPRYLIKTRGQQVTLSCSPISGHRSVSWYQQTPGQGLQFLFEYFSETQRNKGNFPGRFSGRQFSNSRSEMNVSTLELGDSALYLCASSLTGGDGNQPQHFGDGTRLSIL.

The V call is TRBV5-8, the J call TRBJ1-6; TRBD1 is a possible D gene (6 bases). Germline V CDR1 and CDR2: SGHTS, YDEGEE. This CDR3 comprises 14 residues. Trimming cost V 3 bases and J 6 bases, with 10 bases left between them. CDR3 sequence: CASSSGQINSPLHF. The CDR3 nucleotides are TGTGCCAGCAGCTCCGGACAGATTAATTCACCCCTCCACTTT.

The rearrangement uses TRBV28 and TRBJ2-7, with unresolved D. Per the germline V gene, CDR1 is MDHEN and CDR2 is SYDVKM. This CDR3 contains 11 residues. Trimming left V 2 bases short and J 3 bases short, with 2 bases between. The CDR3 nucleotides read TGTGCCAGCAGTTTAATCTACGAGCAGTACTTC. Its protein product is CASSLIYEQYF.

CDR3 sequence: CASSLSGVTSGANVLTF. The CDR3 DNA sequence: TGTGCCAGCAGCTTATCCGGGGTTACCTCTGGGGCCAACGTCCTGACTTTC. J is TRBJ2-6 and V is TRBV7-2; TRBD2 is a possible D gene (5 bases). Germline V CDR1 and CDR2: SGHTA, FQGNSA. CDR3 length: 17 amino acids. The ends were cut back, 2 bases at V and 0 bases at J, with 11 bases in the middle.

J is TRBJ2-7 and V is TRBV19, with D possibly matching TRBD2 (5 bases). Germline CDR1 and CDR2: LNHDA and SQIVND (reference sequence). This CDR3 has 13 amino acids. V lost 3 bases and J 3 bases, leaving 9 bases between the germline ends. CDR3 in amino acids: CASSMVGVYEQYF. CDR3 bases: TGTGCCAGTAGTATGGTGGGAGTCTACGAGCAGTACTTC.

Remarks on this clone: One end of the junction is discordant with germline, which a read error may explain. CDR3 nucleotides: TGTGCCAGCAGTCCAGGGGTTAGCTATCAGCCCCAGCATTTT. Translation gives CASSPGVSYQPQHF. The chain links TRBV7-2 to TRBJ1-5, with D possibly matching TRBD1 (6 bases). Germline CDR1 reads SGHTA; CDR2 reads FQGNSA. CDR3 length: 14 residues.

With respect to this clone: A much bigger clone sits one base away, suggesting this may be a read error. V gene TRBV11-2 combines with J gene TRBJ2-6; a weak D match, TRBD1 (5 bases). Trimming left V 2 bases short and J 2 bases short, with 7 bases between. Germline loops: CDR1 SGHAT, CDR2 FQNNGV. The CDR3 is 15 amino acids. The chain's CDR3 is CASSLSGTGANVLTF. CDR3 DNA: TGTGCCAGCAGCTTATCAGGGACTGGGGCCAACGTCCTGACTTTC.

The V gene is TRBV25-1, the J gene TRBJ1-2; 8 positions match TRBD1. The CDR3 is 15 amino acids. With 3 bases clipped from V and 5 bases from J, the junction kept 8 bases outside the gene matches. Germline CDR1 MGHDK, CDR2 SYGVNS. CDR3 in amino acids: CASSDVAQGEYGYTF. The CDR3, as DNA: TGTGCCAGCAGTGACGTCGCACAGGGGGAGTATGGCTACACCTTC.

The CDR3 region is CASSPPGGDRGLSNYGYTF. CDR3 in DNA: TGTGCCAGCAGCCCCCCCGGCGGGGACAGGGGCCTCTCTAACTATGGCTACACCTTC. The V gene is TRBV7-9, the J gene TRBJ1-2; TRBD1 matches at 10 bases. This CDR3 has 19 residues. Germline lookup yields CDR1 SEHNR and CDR2 FQNEAQ (reference sequence). The V gene end was trimmed by 5 bases and the J gene end by 0 bases; junction bases not matched to a gene: 15.

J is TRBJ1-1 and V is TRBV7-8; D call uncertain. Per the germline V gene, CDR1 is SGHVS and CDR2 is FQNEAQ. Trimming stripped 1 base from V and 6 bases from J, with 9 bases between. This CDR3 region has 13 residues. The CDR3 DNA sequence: TGTGCCAGCAGCTTAGAGCATACTTCTGAAGCTTTCTTT. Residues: CASSLEHTSEAFF.

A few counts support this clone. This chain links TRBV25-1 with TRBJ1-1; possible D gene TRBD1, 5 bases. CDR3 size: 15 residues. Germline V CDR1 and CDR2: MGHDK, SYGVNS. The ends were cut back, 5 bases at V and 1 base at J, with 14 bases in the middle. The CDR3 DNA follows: TGTGCCAGCAGTCGGGACGGAGACAGGAACACTGAAGCTTTCTTT. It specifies CASSRDGDRNTEAFF.

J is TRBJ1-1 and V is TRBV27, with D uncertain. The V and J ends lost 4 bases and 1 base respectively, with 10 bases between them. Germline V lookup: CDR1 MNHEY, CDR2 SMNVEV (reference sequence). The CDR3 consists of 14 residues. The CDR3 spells CASSYRGQNTEAFF. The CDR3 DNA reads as TGTGCCAGCAGTTACCGAGGCCAGAACACTGAAGCTTTCTTT.

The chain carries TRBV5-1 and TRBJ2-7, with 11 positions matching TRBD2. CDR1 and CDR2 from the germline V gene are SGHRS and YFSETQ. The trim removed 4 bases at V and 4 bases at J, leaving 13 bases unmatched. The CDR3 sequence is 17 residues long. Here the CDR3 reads CASSADFLAGGHYEQYF. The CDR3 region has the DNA TGCGCCAGCAGCGCTGACTTCCTAGCGGGAGGCCATTACGAGCAGTACTTC. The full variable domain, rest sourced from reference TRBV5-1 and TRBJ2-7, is KAGVTQTPRYLIKTRGQQVTLSCSPISGHRSVSWYQQTPGQGLQFLFEYFSETQRNKGNFPGRFSGRQFSNSRSEMNVSTLELGDSALYLCASSADFLAGGHYEQYFGPGTRLTVT.

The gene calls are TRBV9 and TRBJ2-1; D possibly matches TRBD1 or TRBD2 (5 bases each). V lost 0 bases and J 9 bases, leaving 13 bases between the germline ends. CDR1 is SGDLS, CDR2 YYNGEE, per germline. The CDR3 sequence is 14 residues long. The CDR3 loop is CASSVALAGTEQFF. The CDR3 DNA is TGTGCCAGCAGCGTAGCTCTGGCAGGGACTGAGCAGTTCTTC.

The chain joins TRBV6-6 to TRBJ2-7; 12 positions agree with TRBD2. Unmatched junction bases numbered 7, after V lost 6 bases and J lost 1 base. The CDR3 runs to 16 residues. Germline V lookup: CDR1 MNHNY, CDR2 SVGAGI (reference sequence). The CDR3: CASSRASGRGSYEQYF. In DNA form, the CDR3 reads TGTGCCAGCAGCCGAGCTAGCGGGAGGGGTTCCTACGAGCAGTACTTC.

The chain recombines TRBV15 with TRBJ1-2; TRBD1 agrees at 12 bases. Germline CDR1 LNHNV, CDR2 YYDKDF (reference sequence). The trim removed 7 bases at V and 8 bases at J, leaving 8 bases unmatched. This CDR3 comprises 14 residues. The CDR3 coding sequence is TGTGCCACCACCCCGGGACAGGGGGCGCGGGGCTACACCTTC. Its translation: CATTPGQGARGYTF.

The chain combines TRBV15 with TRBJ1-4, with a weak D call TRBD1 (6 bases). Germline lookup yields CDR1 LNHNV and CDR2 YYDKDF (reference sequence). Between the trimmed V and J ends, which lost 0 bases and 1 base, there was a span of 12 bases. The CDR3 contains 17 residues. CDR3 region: CATSREIRGGTNEKLFF. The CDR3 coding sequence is TGTGCCACCAGCAGAGAGATCAGGGGAGGAACTAATGAAAAACTGTTTTTT. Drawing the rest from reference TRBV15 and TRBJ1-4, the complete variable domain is DAMVIQNPRYQVTQFGKPVTLSCSQTLNHNVMYWYQQKSSQAPKLLFHYYDKDFNNEADTPDNFQSRRPNTSFCFLDIRSPGLGDTAMYLCATSREIRGGTNEKLFFGSGTQLSVL.

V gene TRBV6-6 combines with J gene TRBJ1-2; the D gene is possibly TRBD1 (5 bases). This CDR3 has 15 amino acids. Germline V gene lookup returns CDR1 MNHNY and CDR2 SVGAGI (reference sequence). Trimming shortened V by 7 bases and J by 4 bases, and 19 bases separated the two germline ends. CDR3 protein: CASTHRGRKGYGYTF. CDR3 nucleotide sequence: TGTGCCAGCACCCACCGGGGACGAAAAGGCTATGGCTACACCTTC.

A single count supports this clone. Here the CDR3 DNA reads TGTGCCAGCGTTGGGTGGGGCGAGCAGTACTTC. This sequence encodes CASVGWGEQYF. The V and J genes are TRBV27 and TRBJ2-7, with unresolved D. Germline V gives CDR1 MNHEY, CDR2 SMNVEV (reference sequence). This CDR3 has 11 residues. Trimming took 8 bases from V and 6 from J, leaving 11 bases between them.

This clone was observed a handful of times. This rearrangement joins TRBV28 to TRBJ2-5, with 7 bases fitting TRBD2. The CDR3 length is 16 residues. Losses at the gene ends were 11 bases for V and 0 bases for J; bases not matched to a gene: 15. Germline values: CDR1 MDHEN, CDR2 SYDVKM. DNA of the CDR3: TGTGCCGTTCGCCAGGTGGCTAGCGGAAACCAAGAGACCCAGTACTTC. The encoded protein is CAVRQVASGNQETQYF.

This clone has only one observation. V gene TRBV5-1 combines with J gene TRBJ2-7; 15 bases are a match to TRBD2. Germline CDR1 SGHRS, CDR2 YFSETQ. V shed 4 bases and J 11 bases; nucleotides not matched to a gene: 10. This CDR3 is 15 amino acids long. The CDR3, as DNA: TGCGCCAGCAGCCCGAGCGGGACTAGCGGGAGGAAGGAGTACTTC. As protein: CASSPSGTSGRKEYF.

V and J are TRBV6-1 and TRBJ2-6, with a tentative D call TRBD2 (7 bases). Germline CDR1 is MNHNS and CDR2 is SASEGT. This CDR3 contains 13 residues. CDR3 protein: CAHRGAGANVLTF. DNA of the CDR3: TGTGCTCACCGGGGGGCAGGGGCCAACGTCCTGACTTTC.

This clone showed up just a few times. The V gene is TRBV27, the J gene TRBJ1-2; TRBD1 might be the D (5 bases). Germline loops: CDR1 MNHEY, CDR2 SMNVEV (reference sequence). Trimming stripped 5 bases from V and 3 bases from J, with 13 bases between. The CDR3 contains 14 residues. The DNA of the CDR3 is TGTGCCAGCAGTCCCTCAGGGAGTTACTATGGCTACACCTTC. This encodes CASSPSGSYYGYTF.

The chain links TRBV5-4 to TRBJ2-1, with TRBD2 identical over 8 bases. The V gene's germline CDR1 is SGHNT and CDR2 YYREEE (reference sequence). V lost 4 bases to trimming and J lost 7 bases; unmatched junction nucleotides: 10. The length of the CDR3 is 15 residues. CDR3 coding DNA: TGTGCCAGCAGCCAAGAGGCATTAGCGGGAAATGAGCAGTTCTTC. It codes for CASSQEALAGNEQFF.

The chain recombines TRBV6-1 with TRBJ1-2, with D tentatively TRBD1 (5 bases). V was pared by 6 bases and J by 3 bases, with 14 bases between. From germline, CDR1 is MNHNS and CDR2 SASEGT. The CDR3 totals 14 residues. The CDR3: CASSRDPRDYGYTF. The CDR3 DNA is TGTGCCAGCAGCCGGGACCCCAGGGACTATGGCTACACCTTC.

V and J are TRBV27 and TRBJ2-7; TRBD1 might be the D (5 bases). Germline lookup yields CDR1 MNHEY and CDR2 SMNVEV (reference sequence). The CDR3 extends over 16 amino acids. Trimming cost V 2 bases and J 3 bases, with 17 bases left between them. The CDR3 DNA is TGTGCCAGCAGTTTAACTGGCAGGGAAAGGGGCTACGAGCAGTACTTC. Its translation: CASSLTGRERGYEQYF.